The TCR beta chain described here comes from a study of breast tumors, draining lymph nodes, adjacent tissues. This CDR3 has 12 amino acids. Germline CDR1 is SGHDT and CDR2 is YYEEEE. Breast cancer patients provided tissue from their axillary draining lymph nodes. TCRdb used MiXCR to reprocess the multiplex PCR reads, holding one entry per CDR3 protein. The sample records about 110,000 distinct CDR3 sequences, about 31% being singletons. General observations from the study: Compared with basal-like, luminal-like tumors shared significantly more repertoire with nontumor tissue. Tumors had less TCR diversity than lymph nodes, more than nontumor tissue.

This clonotype has more than one count but fewer than ten. The antigen is unknown. V is TRBV5-6 and J is TRBJ1-4; 9 bases map to TRBD1. The clonotype comes from a female donor with breast cancer. Some clones in this sample may be carry-over from other donors' samples. The specimen was axillary lymph node tissue. This CDR3 reads CASGTGNEKLFF. The CDR3, as DNA: TGTGCTAGCGGGACAGGGAATGAAAAACTGTTTTTT. The full variable domain, in which reference TRBV5-6 and TRBJ1-4 provide the parts outside the CDR3, is DAGVTQSPTHLIKTRGQQVTLRCSPKSGHDTVSWYQQALGQGPQFIFQYYEEEERQRGNFPDRFSGHQFPNYSSELNVNALLLGDSALYLCASGTGNEKLFFGSGTQLSVL.